This T cell receptor (beta chain) stems from a study of CD8+CD57+ T cells in acquired aplastic anemia. V lost 0 bases, J lost 7 bases, and 16 bases lay in between. The CDR3 length is 17 residues. CDR1 and CDR2 from the germline V gene are MNHEY and SVGAGI. This clonotype was observed at least ten times. It was genomic DNA that served as the template for profiling TCR beta VDJ and CDR3. TCRdb re-called the reads through MiXCR, storing one row per CDR3 protein. The sample includes under 350,000 distinct CDR3 sequences, under 60% of them seen just once. Sequenced patients had shown CD8+CD57+ cell expansion by flow cytometry.

The chain has TRBV6-5 and TRBJ1-6; D uncertain. This TCR was sampled from a human donor with aplastic anemia. Material for sequencing was sorted CD4+, CD8+, or CD8+CD57+ T cells (not recorded which) from PBMCs. CDR3 nucleotides: TGTGCCAGCAGTTACTCCCGACAAACAGTGAAGAATTCACCCCTCCACTTT. Its translation is CASSYSRQTVKNSPLHF.